Listed below are T cell receptor beta chains from one sample, sequenced in a study of T cell responses to AZD1222 COVID-19 vaccine. TCRdb's table, derived via immunoSEQ multiplex PCR, lists solely in-frame clones and lacks some. There are roughly 83,000 clones in the sample; 86% occur only once, and 8.7% lies in the top ten. This material consisted of peripheral blood, taken on day 0 of AZD1222 vaccination. The receptor source for this set is an adult in good health. CDR3s include the opening cysteine and the closing phenylalanine or tryptophan. D genes are given only for firm matches. Expanded clones are given a class, and other clones once, few, many or no size at all.

TRBJ2-2,TRBD2,-,TRBV7-9,CASSPRGGRTGELFF,TGTGCCAGCAGCCCTCGGGGGGGGCGTACCGGGGAGCTGTTTTTT
TRBJ2-2,-,-,TRBV7-3,CASSRQASANTGELFF,TGTGCCAGCAGCCGCCAGGCCAGCGCGAACACCGGGGAGCTGTTTTTT
TRBJ1-6,-,-,TRBV9,CASSGGEIRRSPLHF,TGTGCCAGCAGCGGGGGGGAAATTCGGCGATCACCCCTCCACTTT
TRBJ1-1,-,-,TRBV29-1,CSGKLWGTEAFF,TGCAGCGGGAAATTGTGGGGAACTGAAGCTTTCTTT
TRBJ1-3,-,-,TRBV5-1,CASTSGANSGNTIYF,TGCGCCAGCACCTCAGGAGCCAACTCTGGAAACACCATATATTTT
TRBJ1-1,-,-,TRBV6-2/TRBV6-3,CASSYSNRPEAFF,TGTGCCAGCAGTTACTCGAACCGACCTGAAGCTTTCTTT
TRBJ2-5,-,-,TRBV3-1/TRBV3-2,CASSQVSVRYSVRETQYF,TGTGCCAGCAGCCAAGTATCAGTTCGGTATTCGGTTCGGGAGACCCAGTACTTC
TRBJ1-6,-,once,TRBV5-1,CASSLRATGPGNSPLHF,TGCGCCAGCAGTCTGCGGGCAACTGGGCCTGGTAATTCACCCCTCCACTTT
TRBJ2-6,-,-,TRBV14,CASSHGLPGPKSSGANVLTF,TGTGCCAGCAGCCATGGACTCCCGGGACCCAAAAGCTCTGGGGCCAACGTCCTGACTTTC
TRBJ1-2,-,-,TRBV5-6,CASSLDGNNYGYTF,TGTGCCAGCAGCTTAGATGGGAATAACTATGGCTACACCTTC
TRBJ2-3,-,-,TRBV2,CASSVLVATDTQYF,TGTGCCAGCAGTGTACTAGTAGCGACAGATACGCAGTATTTT
TRBJ2-5,-,-,TRBV18,CASSPTGETQYF,TGTGCCAGCTCACCCACGGGGGAGACCCAGTACTTC
TRBJ1-1,TRBD1,-,TRBV6-2/TRBV6-3,CASSYTDRVWNTEAFF,TGTGCCAGCAGTTACACGGACAGGGTTTGGAACACTGAAGCTTTCTTT
TRBJ2-4,TRBD2,-,TRBV28,CASSLQGRLAGAKNIQYF,TGTGCCAGCAGTTTACAAGGGCGGCTAGCGGGGGCCAAAAACATTCAGTACTTC